This TCR beta chain was found in a study of CD8 T cells in Susac syndrome. Study-wide points: It was acknowledged in the study that its TCR sequencing and HLA analysis involved a relatively small number of individuals.

RNA in amounts of roughly 0.5 to 1 ug was reverse transcribed with random hexamers. The amplification used immunoSEQ multiplex PCR on TCR beta CDR3; it spanned 54 Vbeta and 13 Jbeta. From the immunoSEQ multiplex PCR reads, TCRdb called clonotypes with MiXCR, one entry per CDR3 protein. The table has around 140,000 distinct CDR3 sequences, around 95% seen once. Concerning this clonotype: Its antigen is not known.

The germline V gene has CDR1 SQVTM and CDR2 ANQGSEA. The length of the CDR3 is 11 residues. Deletions cut 6 bases from V and 5 bases from J, with 10 bases between. Blood CD8+ and CD4+ T cells underwent high-throughput TCR beta sequencing. Purification of the CD8+ and CD4+ T cells relied on negative isolation, and TEMRA cells underwent FACS enrichment. The genes are TRBV29-1 and TRBJ2-5; D is possibly TRBD1 (5 bases). The sequence was obtained from a human donor with Susac syndrome. Sequenced: CD4+ T cells from PBMCs. CDR3 sequence (DNA): TGCAGCGTCCAGGGTAGGGAGACCCAGTACTTC. It is translated as CSVQGRETQYF.